This record looks at one T cell receptor beta chain sequence and its context. Its specificity is not known. The data originate from a study of cytomegalovirus exposure and HLA in healthy donors. This CDR3 has 13 residues. V was clipped by 4 bases and J by 5 bases, with 14 bases between them. From germline, CDR1 is SQVTM and CDR2 ANQGSEA. The PCR employed 60 Vbeta primers together with 13 Jbeta primers. The repertoire was sequenced with immunoSEQ multiplex PCR; TCRdb's copy has only in-frame clones and lacks some. This repertoire shows approximately 130,000 clones, 80% found once; its top ten account for under 4.5%. General study findings and limits: Follow-up analysis later connected one missense variant in DCLRE1C with trimming of TCR beta V- and J-genes. An Asian-associated ancestry cluster reportedly showed fewer N-insertions than the approximately 700-donor mean in a later analysis. Earlier analysis looked at TCR beta V segments, and most were productive about 87% or about 30% of the time.

This TCR derives from a woman between 35 and 50 years old in good health and CMV-seronegative. Sequenced input: PBMCs. The chain links TRBV29-1 to TRBJ1-1; a weak D match, TRBD1 (6 bases). This chain's CDR3 is CSVGVGGRTEAFF. The CDR3 DNA follows: TGCAGCGTTGGAGTGGGGGGGCGGACTGAAGCTTTCTTT.